A selection of T cell receptor beta chains follows, all from one sample in a study of patients and donors after allogeneic stem cell transplantation. TCRdb analysed the RT-PCR reads with MiXCR anew, one entry per CDR3 protein. The data contain approximately 200,000 distinct CDR3 sequences, 41% of them singletons. Sample: blood, either unsorted or a sorted T cell fraction (not recorded which). Receptors were obtained from a human donor who was either an allogeneic HSCT recipient or a stem cell or donor lymphocyte infusion donor (not recorded which). It is not recorded whose cells these are; they may come from a transplant donor. The conserved cysteine and the conserved F or W are not part of the CDR3 here. Size tells how often a clone was seen (once, few, many) or the class of an expanded clone, and some rows leave it out.

clone_size v_call cdr3_aa
few TRBV5-5 ASSLSGHLNTEAF
. TRBV4-3 ASSRRVLMNTEAF
. TRBV28 ASRPPGTAYEQY
. TRBV9 ASSVAPGEGYT
. TRBV6-5 ASSPTVARGYT
. TRBV4-3 ASSQGSSSNLEQY
. TRBV28 ASSLRPSLTYEQY
. TRBV7-2 ASSLVWRRYNEQF
few TRBV20-1 SAPRETEAF
. TRBV5-6 ASSSAPSGEQY
few TRBV12-3/TRBV12-4 ASSQRGQGYPYEQY
. TRBV4-3 ASSLSQGVNTEAF
. TRBV20-1 SAPGVSNTGELF
. TRBV29-1 SADSPGPEAF
once TRBV2 ASMGGSTEAY
. TRBV24-1 ATSDPGLAGVTGNEQY
. TRBV15 ATSREGTGELF
few TRBV4-2 ASSQDQAGQETQY
. TRBV6-5 ASSYSPNQPQH
. TRBV25-1 ASSQENYGYT
. TRBV15 ATSRGLNTEAF
. TRBV25-1 ATMGLNTGELF
. TRBV5-1 ASSADSGINRNEQF
. TRBV28 ASSYRGHTQY
. TRBV6-1 ASSEVLARADEQF
. TRBV4-2 ASSQERGSNYGYT
. TRBV9 ASSPQGARYNEQF
. TRBV28 ASSFGQTIQETQY
. TRBV20-1 SALLRRTQY
. TRBV10-3 AISDPANTEAF
. TRBV4-3 ASSHFEGVRRGYT
few TRBV5-1 ASSQGDPRADTQY
. TRBV24-1 ATSSGQGLAGELF
once TRBV18 ASSPSDRGSGYT
. TRBV2 ASSDNRDRVDEKLF
. TRBV6-5 ASSYVGVKAEAF
. TRBV6-5 ASSYRGAGELF